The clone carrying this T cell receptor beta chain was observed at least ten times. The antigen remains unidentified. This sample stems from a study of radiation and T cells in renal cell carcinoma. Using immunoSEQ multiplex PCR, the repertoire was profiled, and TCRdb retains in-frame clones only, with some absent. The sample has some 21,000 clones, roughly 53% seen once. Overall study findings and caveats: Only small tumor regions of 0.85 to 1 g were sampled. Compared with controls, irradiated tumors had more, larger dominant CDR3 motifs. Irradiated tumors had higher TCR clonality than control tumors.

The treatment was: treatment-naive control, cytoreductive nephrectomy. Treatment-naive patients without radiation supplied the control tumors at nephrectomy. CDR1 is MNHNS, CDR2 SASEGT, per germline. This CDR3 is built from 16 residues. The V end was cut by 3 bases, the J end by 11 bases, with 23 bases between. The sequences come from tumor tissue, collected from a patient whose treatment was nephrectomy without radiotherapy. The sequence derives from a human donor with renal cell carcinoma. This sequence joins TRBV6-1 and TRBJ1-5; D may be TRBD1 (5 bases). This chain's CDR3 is CASSDGGLWVREAQHF. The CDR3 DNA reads TGTGCCAGCAGTGACGGGGGATTGTGGGTTCGGGAAGCCCAGCATTTT.